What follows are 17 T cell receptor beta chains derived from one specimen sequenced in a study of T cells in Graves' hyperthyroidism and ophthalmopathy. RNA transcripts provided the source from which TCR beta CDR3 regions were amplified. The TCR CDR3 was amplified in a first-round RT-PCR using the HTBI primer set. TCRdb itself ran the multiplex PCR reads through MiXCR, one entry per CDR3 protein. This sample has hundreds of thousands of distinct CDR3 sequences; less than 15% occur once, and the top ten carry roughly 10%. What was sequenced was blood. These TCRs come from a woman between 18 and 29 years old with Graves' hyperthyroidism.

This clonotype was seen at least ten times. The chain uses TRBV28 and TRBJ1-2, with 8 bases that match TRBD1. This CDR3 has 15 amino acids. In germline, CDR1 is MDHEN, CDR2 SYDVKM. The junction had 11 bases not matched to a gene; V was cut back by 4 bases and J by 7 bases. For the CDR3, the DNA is TGTGCCAGCAGTTGGAGTGGCCAGGGGGCGGGTGGCTACACCTTC. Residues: CASSWSGQGAGGYTF.

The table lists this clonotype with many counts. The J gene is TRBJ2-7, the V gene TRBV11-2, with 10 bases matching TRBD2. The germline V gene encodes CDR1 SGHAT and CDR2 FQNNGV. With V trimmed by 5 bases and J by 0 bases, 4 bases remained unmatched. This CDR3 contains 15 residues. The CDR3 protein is CASSETSGSSYEQYF. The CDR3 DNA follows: TGTGCCAGCAGCGAGACTAGCGGGTCCTCCTACGAGCAGTACTTC. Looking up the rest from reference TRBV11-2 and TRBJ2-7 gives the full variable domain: EAGVAQSPRYKIIEKRQSVAFWCNPISGHATLYWYQQILGQGPKLLIQFQNNGVVDDSQLPKDRFSAERLKGVDSTLKIQPAKLEDSAVYLCASSETSGSSYEQYFGPGTRLTVT.

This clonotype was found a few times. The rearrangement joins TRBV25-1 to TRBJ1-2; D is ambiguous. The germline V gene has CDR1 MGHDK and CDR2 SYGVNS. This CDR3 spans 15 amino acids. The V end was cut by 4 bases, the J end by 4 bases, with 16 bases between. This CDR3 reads CASSGPRGNSYGYTF. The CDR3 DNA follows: TGTGCCAGCAGTGGCCCCCGCGGAAATAGCTATGGCTACACCTTC.

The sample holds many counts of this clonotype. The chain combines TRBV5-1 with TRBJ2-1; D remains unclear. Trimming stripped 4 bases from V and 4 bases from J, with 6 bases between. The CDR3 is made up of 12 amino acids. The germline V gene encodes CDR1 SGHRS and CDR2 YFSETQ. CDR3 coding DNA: TGCGCCAGCAGCGGGGTTTACAATGAGCAGTTCTTC. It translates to CASSGVYNEQFF.

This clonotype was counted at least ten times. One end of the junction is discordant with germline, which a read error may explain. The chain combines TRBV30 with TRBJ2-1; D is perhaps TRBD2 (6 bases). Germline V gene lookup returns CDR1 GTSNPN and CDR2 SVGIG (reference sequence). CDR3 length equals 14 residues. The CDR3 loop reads CAWIYRDSNNEQFF. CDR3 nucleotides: TGTGCCTGGATCTACCGGGACTCCAACAATGAGCAGTTCTTC.

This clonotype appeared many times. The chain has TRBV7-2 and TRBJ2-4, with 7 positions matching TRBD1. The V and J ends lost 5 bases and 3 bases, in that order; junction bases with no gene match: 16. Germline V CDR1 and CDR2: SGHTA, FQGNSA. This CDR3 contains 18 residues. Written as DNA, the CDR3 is TGTGCCAGCAGCCTTCCCCAGGGGGAGCAGTATGACAAAAACATTCAGTACTTC. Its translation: CASSLPQGEQYDKNIQYF.

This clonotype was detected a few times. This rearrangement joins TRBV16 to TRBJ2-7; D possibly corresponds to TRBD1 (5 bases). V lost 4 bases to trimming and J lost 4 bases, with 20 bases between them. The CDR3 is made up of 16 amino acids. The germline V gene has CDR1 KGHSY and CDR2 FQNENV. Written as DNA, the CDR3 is TGTGCCAGCAGCCCCCAAGATCCGGCAGGGTCTTACGAGCAGTACTTC. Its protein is CASSPQDPAGSYEQYF. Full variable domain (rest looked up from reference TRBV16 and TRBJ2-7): GEEVAQTPKHLVRGEGQKAKLYCAPIKGHSYVFWYQQVLKNEFKFLISFQNENVFDETGMPKERFSAKCLPNSPCSLEIQATKLEDSAVYFCASSPQDPAGSYEQYFGPGTRLTVT.

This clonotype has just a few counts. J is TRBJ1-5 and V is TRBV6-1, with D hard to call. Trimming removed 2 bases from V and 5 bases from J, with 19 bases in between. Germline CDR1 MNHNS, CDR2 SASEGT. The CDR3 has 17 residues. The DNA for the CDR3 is TGTGCCAGCAGTGAATATGGATCCTCGCCGGGATATCAGCCCCAGCATTTT. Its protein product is CASSEYGSSPGYQPQHF.

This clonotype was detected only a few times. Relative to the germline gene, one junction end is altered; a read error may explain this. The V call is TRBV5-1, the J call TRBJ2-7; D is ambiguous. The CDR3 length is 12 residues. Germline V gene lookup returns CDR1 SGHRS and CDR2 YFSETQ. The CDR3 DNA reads TGTGCCAGCAGTGTTTCCGGCTACGAGCAGTACTTC. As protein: CASSVSGYEQYF.

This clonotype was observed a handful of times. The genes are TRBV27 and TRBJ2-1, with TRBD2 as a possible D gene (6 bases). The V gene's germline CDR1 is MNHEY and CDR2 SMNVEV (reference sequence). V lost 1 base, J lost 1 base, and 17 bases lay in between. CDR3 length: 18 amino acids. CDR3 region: CASSLLAVGGVSYNEQFF. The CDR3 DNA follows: TGTGCCAGCAGTTTATTGGCCGTGGGGGGAGTGTCCTACAATGAGCAGTTCTTC.

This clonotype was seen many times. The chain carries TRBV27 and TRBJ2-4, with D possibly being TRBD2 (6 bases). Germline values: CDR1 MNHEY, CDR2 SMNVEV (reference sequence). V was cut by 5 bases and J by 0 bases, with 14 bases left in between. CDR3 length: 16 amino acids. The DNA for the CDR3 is TGTGCCAGCAGTCCCCACGGGGGATTAGCCAAAAACATTCAGTACTTC. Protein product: CASSPHGGLAKNIQYF.

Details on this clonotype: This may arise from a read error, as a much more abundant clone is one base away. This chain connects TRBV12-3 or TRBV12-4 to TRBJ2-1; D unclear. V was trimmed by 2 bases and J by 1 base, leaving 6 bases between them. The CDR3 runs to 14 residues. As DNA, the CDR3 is TGTGCCAGCAGTTTATCACGGTCCTACAATGAGCAGTTCTTC. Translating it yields CASSLSRSYNEQFF.

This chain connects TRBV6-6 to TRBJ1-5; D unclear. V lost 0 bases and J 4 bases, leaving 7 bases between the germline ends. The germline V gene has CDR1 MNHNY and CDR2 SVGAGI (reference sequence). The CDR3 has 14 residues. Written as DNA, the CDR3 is TGTGCCAGCAGTTACTCGAATGGGAATCAGCCCCAGCATTTT. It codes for CASSYSNGNQPQHF.

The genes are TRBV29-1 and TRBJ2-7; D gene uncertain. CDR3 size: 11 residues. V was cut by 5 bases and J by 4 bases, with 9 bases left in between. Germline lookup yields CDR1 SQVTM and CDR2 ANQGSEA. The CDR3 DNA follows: TGCAGCGTTTGGAAGGGTTACGAGCAGTACTTC. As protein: CSVWKGYEQYF.

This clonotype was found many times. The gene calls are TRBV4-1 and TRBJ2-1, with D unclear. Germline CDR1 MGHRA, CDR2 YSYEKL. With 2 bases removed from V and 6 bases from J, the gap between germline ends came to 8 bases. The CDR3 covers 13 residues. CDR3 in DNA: TGCGCCAGCAGCCAACTAGTCCTCAATGAGCAGTTCTTC. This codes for CASSQLVLNEQFF.

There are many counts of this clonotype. In nucleotides, the CDR3 is TGTGCCACCAGCAGAGATTCCCGTGTGAACACTGAAGCTTTCTTT. Protein product: CATSRDSRVNTEAFF. The chain uses TRBV15 and TRBJ1-1; D uncertain. CDR1 and CDR2 (germline): LNHNV, YYDKDF (reference sequence). The CDR3 has 15 amino acids. Trimming left V 0 bases short and J 0 bases short, with 8 bases between.

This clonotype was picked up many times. CDR3 amino acids: CASSTRQGHNEQFF. The CDR3 coding sequence is TGTGCCAGCAGCACGAGACAGGGGCACAATGAGCAGTTCTTC. J is TRBJ2-1 and V is TRBV13; 8 nucleotides align to TRBD1. The CDR3 has 14 amino acids. J was trimmed by 5 bases and V by 5 bases; bases with no gene match: 5. The germline gives CDR1 PRHDT, CDR2 FYEKMQ (reference sequence).